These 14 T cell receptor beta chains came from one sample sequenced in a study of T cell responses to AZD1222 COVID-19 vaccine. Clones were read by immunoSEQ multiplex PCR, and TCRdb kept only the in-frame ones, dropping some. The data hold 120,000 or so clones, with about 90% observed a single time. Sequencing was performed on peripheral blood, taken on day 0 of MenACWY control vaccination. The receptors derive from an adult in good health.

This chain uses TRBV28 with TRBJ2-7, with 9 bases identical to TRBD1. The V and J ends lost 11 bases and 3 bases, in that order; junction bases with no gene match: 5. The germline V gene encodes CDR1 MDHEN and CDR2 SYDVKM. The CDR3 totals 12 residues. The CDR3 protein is CALRDRDYEQYF. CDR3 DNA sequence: TGTGCCCTCAGGGACAGGGACTACGAGCAGTACTTC.

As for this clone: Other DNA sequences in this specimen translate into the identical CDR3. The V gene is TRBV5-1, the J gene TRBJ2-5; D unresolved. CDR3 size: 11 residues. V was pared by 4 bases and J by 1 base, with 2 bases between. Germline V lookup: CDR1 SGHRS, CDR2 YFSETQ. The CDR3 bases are TGCGCCAGCAGCAGCCAAGAGACCCAGTACTTC. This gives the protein CASSSQETQYF.

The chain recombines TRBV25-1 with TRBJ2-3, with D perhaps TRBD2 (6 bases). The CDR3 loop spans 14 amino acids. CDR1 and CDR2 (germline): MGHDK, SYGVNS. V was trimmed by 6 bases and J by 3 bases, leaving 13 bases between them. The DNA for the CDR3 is TGTGCCAGCAGCTTCGGGACTGGAACAGATACGCAGTATTTT. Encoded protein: CASSFGTGTDTQYF.

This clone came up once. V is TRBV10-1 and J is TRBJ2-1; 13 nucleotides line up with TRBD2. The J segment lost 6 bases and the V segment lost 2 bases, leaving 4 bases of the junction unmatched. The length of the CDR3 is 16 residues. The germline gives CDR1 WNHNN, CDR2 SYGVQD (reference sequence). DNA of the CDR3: TGCGCCAGCAGTGAGCCCGGACTAGCGGGGGTCAATGAGCAGTTCTTC. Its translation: CASSEPGLAGVNEQFF.

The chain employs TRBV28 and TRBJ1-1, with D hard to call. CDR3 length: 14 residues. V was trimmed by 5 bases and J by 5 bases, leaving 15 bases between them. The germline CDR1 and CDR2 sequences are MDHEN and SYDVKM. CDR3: CASSTTKLGTEAFF. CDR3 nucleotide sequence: TGTGCCAGCAGTACCACCAAGCTAGGGACTGAAGCTTTCTTT.

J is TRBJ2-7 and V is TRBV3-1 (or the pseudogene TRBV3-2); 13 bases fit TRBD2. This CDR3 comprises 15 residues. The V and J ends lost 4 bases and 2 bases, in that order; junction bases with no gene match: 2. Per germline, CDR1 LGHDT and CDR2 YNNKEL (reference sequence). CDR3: CASSPGLAGAYEQYF. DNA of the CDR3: TGTGCCAGCAGCCCAGGACTAGCGGGAGCCTACGAGCAGTACTTC.

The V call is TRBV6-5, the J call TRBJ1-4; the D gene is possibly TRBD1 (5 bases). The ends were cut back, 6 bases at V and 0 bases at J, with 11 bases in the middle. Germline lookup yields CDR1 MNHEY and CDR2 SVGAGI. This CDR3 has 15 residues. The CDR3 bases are TGTGCCAGCAGATACGGGGCTGCAACTAATGAAAAACTGTTTTTT. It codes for CASRYGAATNEKLFF.

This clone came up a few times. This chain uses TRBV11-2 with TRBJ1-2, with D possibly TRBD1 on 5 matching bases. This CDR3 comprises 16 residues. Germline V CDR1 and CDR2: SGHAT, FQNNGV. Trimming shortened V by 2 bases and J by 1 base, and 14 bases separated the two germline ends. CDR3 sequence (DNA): TGTGCCAGCAGCTTACGTGGGGCCGGGGGTAACTATGGCTACACCTTC. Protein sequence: CASSLRGAGGNYGYTF.

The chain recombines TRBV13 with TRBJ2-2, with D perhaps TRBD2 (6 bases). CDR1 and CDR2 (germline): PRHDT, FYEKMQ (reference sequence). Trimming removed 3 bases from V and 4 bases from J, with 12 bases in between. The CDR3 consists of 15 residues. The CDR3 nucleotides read TGTGCCAGCAGCTTCCGCGGGGATCTCACCGGGGAGCTGTTTTTT. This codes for CASSFRGDLTGELFF.

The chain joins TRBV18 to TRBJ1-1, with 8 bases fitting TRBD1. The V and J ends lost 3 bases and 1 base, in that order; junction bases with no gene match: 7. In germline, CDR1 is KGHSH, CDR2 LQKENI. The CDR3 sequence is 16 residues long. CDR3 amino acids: CASSPSRTGPNTEAFF. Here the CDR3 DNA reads TGTGCCAGCTCACCTTCTAGGACAGGGCCGAACACTGAAGCTTTCTTT.

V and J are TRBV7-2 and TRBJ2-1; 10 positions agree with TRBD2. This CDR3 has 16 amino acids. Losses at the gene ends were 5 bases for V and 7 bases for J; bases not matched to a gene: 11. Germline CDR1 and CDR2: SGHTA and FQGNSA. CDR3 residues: CASSLRLAGVQNEQFF. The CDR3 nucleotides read TGTGCCAGCAGCCTACGGCTAGCGGGGGTGCAAAATGAGCAGTTCTTC.

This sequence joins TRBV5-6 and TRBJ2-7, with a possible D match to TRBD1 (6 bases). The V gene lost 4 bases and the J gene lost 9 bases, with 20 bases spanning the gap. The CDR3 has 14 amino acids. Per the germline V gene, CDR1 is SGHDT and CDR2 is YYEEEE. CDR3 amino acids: CASSRGTSVVGQYF. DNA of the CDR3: TGTGCCAGCAGCAGGGGGACGTCTGTTGTTGGGCAGTACTTC. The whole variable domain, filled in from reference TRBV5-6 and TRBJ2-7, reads DAGVTQSPTHLIKTRGQQVTLRCSPKSGHDTVSWYQQALGQGPQFIFQYYEEEERQRGNFPDRFSGHQFPNYSSELNVNALLLGDSALYLCASSRGTSVVGQYFGPGTRLTVT.

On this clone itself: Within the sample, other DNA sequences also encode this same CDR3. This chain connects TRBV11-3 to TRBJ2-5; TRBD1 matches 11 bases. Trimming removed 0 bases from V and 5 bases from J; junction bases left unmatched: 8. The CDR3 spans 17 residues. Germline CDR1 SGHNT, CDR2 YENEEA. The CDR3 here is CASSLDGGTGGRETQYF. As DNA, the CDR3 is TGTGCCAGCAGCTTAGATGGAGGGACAGGGGGGCGGGAGACCCAGTACTTC.

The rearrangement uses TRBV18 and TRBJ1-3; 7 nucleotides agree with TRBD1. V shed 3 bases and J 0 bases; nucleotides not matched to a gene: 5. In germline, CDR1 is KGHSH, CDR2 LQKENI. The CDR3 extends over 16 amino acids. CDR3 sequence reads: CASSPGTASSGNTIYF. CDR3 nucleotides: TGTGCCAGCTCACCGGGGACAGCGAGCTCTGGAAACACCATATATTTT. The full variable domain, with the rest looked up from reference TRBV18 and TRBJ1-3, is NAGVMQNPRHLVRRRGQEARLRCSPMKGHSHVYWYRQLPEEGLKFMVYLQKENIIDESGMPKERFSAEFPKEGPSILRIQQVVRGDSAAYFCASSPGTASSGNTIYFGEGSWLTVV.